The source of this TCR beta chain is a study of T cell responses to AZD1222 COVID-19 vaccine. Study-wide results and caveats: As reported, nearly half of all spike-specific TCRs target variant regions that are unmutated. The repertoires were collected only after the peak T cell response.

This CDR3 has 13 residues. From germline, CDR1 is MGHDK and CDR2 SYGVNS. The germline V and J ends were trimmed by 0 bases and 3 bases, with 6 bases remaining between them. Assay: immunoSEQ multiplex PCR; the TCRdb copy retains only in-frame clones and omits some. The table includes approximately 140,000 clones, about 93% detected once. Remarks on this clone: What it recognizes is unknown.

The sequencing here drew on peripheral blood, taken 28 days after the second AZD1222 dose. The J gene is TRBJ2-7, the V gene TRBV25-1; no reliable D call. This TCR came from an adult who received the AZD1222 COVID-19 vaccine. The CDR3 region has the DNA TGTGCCAGCAGTGAATATCACAGCTACGAGCAGTACTTC. It specifies CASSEYHSYEQYF.